One and the same sample provided the 10 T cell receptor beta chains below, sequenced in a study of T-cell memory formation after mild COVID-19. Each CDR3 protein is one row after TCRdb ran MiXCR on the 5' RACE reads. The repertoire holds about 170,000 distinct CDR3 sequences, with 10% to 15% as singletons. The sample taken for sequencing was PBMCs or a T cell subset sorted from them (not recorded which). The receptors come from a man between 18 and 35 years old who had mild COVID-19 (a few samples of this study predate the infection). Cell type and time point are not known.

This clonotype was seen only a few times. The chain is built from TRBV5-1 and TRBJ2-1; possibly TRBD2 for D (5 bases). V lost 2 bases and J 15 bases, leaving 12 bases between the germline ends. The CDR3 loop spans 11 amino acids. Germline values: CDR1 SGHRS, CDR2 YFSETQ. CDR3: CASSFGGSLFF. The CDR3 DNA reads TGCGCCAGCAGCTTTGGTGGGAGTCTGTTCTTC.

V is TRBV25-1 and J is TRBJ2-3; D possibly corresponds to TRBD2 (6 bases). The CDR3 sequence is 14 residues long. Per the germline V gene, CDR1 is MGHDK and CDR2 is SYGVNS. Trimming took 4 bases from V and 6 from J, leaving 14 bases between them. The DNA of the CDR3 is TGTGCCAGCAGTGTTGTAGGGCGGGGTGATACGCAGTATTTT. Amino acids: CASSVVGRGDTQYF.

J is TRBJ2-3 and V is TRBV7-2; the match to TRBD2 covers 10 bases. J was trimmed by 5 bases and V by 1 base; bases with no gene match: 9. The CDR3 consists of 17 residues. Germline V CDR1 and CDR2: SGHTA, FQGNSA. The CDR3 DNA is TGTGCCAGCAGCTTAGGGCTAGCGGGGGAACCTAGAGATACGCAGTATTTT. It codes for CASSLGLAGEPRDTQYF. The full variable domain, rest sourced from reference TRBV7-2 and TRBJ2-3, is GAGVSQSPSNKVTEKGKDVELRCDPISGHTALYWYRQSLGQGLEFLIYFQGNSAPDKSGLPSDRFSAERTGGSVSTLTIQRTQQEDSAVYLCASSLGLAGEPRDTQYFGPGTRLTVL.

In its sample, this clonotype was seen a few times. CDR3 amino acids: CASSQDTGGIGEKLFF. Written as DNA, the CDR3 is TGCGCCAGCAGCCAAGATACAGGGGGCATCGGTGAAAAACTGTTTTTT. This chain links TRBV4-3 with TRBJ1-4, with 9 nucleotides matching TRBD1. There are 16 residues in the CDR3. With 0 bases clipped from V and 7 bases from J, the junction kept 6 bases outside the gene matches. Germline V gene data show CDR1 as LGHNA and CDR2 as YSLEER.

The V gene is TRBV10-3, the J gene TRBJ1-5; maybe TRBD1 (6 bases). Per germline, CDR1 ENHRY and CDR2 SYGVKD. The CDR3 has 14 residues. Trimming took off 5 bases at V and 3 bases at J, with 11 bases between the two ends. The chain's CDR3 is CAISRQESNQPQHF. Here the CDR3 DNA reads TGTGCCATCAGTCGACAGGAATCCAATCAGCCCCAGCATTTT.

This clonotype has only a few counts. The chain is built from TRBV5-1 and TRBJ2-3; 8 bases map to TRBD2. This CDR3 has 16 residues. Germline lookup yields CDR1 SGHRS and CDR2 YFSETQ. J was trimmed by 4 bases and V by 0 bases; bases with no gene match: 7. In DNA, the CDR3 is TGCGCCAGCAGCTTGGCCGGTCGCGGGGGGTCAGATACGCAGTATTTT. It yields the protein CASSLAGRGGSDTQYF. Full variable domain (remainder filled in from reference TRBV5-1 and TRBJ2-3): KAGVTQTPRYLIKTRGQQVTLSCSPISGHRSVSWYQQTPGQGLQFLFEYFSETQRNKGNFPGRFSGRQFSNSRSEMNVSTLELGDSALYLCASSLAGRGGSDTQYFGPGTRLTVL.

The rearrangement uses TRBV18 and TRBJ2-7; either TRBD1 or TRBD2 may fit D (5 bases each). Germline V CDR1 and CDR2: KGHSH, LQKENI. The CDR3 contains 14 residues. Trimming took off 3 bases at V and 1 base at J, with 10 bases between the two ends. CDR3 loop: CASSPRGVSYEQYV. The DNA for the CDR3 is TGTGCCAGCTCACCTCGAGGGGTTTCCTACGAGCAGTACGTC.

The chain links TRBV7-2 to TRBJ2-3, with 8 bases that match TRBD2. Germline assignment: CDR1 SGHTA and CDR2 FQGNSA. The CDR3 covers 16 residues. The trim removed 4 bases at V and 6 bases at J, leaving 12 bases unmatched. CDR3 nucleotides: TGTGCCAGCAGCTACGGACTAGCAGCCGGAATGGATACGCAGTATTTT. This gives the protein CASSYGLAAGMDTQYF.

V is TRBV5-1 and J is TRBJ1-2; D unclear. The CDR3 loop spans 11 amino acids. V was clipped by 4 bases and J by 4 bases, with 5 bases between them. Germline-derived CDR1 and CDR2 are SGHRS and YFSETQ. CDR3: CASSPGYGYTF. The CDR3 DNA is TGCGCCAGCAGCCCGGGCTATGGCTACACCTTC.

In nucleotides, the CDR3 is TGTGCCACCAGTGATTTCCGCACTGGGGCCAACGTCCTGACTTTC. This sequence encodes CATSDFRTGANVLTF. V is TRBV24-1 and J is TRBJ2-6; no clear D. The germline gives CDR1 KGHDR, CDR2 SFDVKD. V lost 1 base, J lost 2 bases, and 5 bases lay in between. CDR3 length: 15 amino acids.